This TCR beta chain was sequenced for a study of blood T cells in healthy people across ages. It was with a sample-barcoded 5' primer and a J-beta primer mix that a second PCR of roughly 7 to 12 cycles was run. Researchers report that a template-switch adaptor with 12 random nucleotides tagged each cDNA molecule. TCRdb reprocessed the 5' RACE reads via MiXCR and lists one record per CDR3 protein. The sample has around 1,700,000 distinct CDR3 sequences, under 30% seen once. Per sample, extraction of total RNA gave at least 6 micrograms in every case. Sequenced input: blood. This receptor was obtained from a woman aged 30 to 39 in good health.

The CDR3 loop is CASSKVRQGPIKYYGYTF. CDR3 DNA sequence: TGTGCCAGCAGCAAAGTGCGCCAGGGCCCCATAAAGTACTATGGCTACACCTTC. The chain recombines TRBV21-1 with TRBJ1-2. TRBV21-1 is flagged as a pseudogene. This CDR3 region has 18 residues.